This T cell receptor (beta chain) was captured by sequencing in a study of blood T cell repertoires in COVID-19. Study overall: Acute and convalescent COVID-19 samples came from the United States, Italy and Spain. T cells, B-cell-depleted T cells, or PBMCs provided the cDNA or gDNA that served as material.

J lost 1 base, V lost 1 base, and 18 bases had no gene match. CDR3 size: 21 residues. Original processing notes: Reference gene primer amplification yielded estimated nucleated cell counts. Only in-frame clones appear in the TCRdb table, and some are missing; sequencing was by immunoSEQ multiplex PCR. Clonal size and the V and J genes are those of that table, whereas D and trimming came from the DNA. The sample consists of around 29,000 clones, around 87% of them appearing once. This TCR derives from a human donor in a cohort sampled during active COVID-19. The chain recombines TRBV5-3 with TRBJ1-4; 8 positions match TRBD1. TRBV5-3 is known as an ORF, though its function is uncertain. Material: peripheral blood. The DNA of the CDR3 is TGTGCCAGAAGCTTGTGTGTCTATCAGGACAGGGAGAAAGAAACTAATGAAAAACTGTTTTTT. The encoded protein is CARSLCVYQDREKETNEKLFF.